This T cell receptor beta chain was captured in a study of shared clonotypes between healthy human individuals. Study overall: The plates for each donor numbered three CD4 naive, three CD4 memory, two CD8 naive and one CD8 memory.

Assay: immunoSEQ multiplex PCR; the TCRdb copy retains only in-frame clones and omits some. The data hold about 1 million clones, with under 80% observed a single time. Study conclusions and caveats: Despite large depth, rarefaction showed incomplete sorted-subset sequencing. For naive CD4 cells, around 5% of clonotypes were shared across a handful of donors. Naive subsets generally had larger estimated richness than memory subsets.

This CDR3 region has 14 residues. V lost 4 bases, J lost 4 bases, and 14 bases lay in between. CDR1 and CDR2 from the germline V gene are SGHRS and YFSETQ. Comments on this clone: No antigen is known for it.

This sequence originates from a man between 18 and 29 years old in good health. This sequence joins TRBV5-1 and TRBJ2-5; D ambiguous. Sequenced material: memory CD4+ T cells sorted from blood. Subset here: CD45RA-negative fraction. CDR3 sequence (DNA): TGCGCCAGCAGCCTCAGGATTGATGGAGAGACCCAGTACTTC. This translates into CASSLRIDGETQYF.